The source of this T cell receptor beta chain is a study of beta chain features in type 1 diabetes. Every donor had blood drawn once into heparin, approximately 120 mL on average. Sorting based on CD45RO/CCR7/CD25/CD127/CD95/CD27 separated CD4+ naive, central memory, regulatory and stem cell-like memory cells. cDNA synthesis used the whole RNA isolate, giving expressed TCRB sequences. Using immunoSEQ multiplex PCR, the repertoire was profiled, and TCRdb retains in-frame clones only, with some absent. The data contain over 650,000 clones, over 12% of them singletons. The germline gives CDR1 SGHAT, CDR2 FQNNGV. CDR3 length: 13 amino acids. V lost 1 base to trimming and J lost 6 bases, with 6 bases between them. Study observations and caveats: Equally in patients and controls, shorter templates might have been favored by PCR. TCRB CDR3s from Type 1 diabetes patients were moderately but significantly shorter in all four CD4+ subsets.

In this sample, this clone turned up a few times. Its antigen is undetermined. The sample taken for sequencing was naive CD4+ T cells from blood. The TCR originated in a man aged 18 to 29 with type 1 diabetes. The chain uses TRBV11-2 and TRBJ2-2; D unresolved. CDR3 nucleotide sequence: TGTGCCAGCAGCTTAGTGTTCGCCGGGGAGCTGTTTTTT. Its translation is CASSLVFAGELFF.